This T cell receptor beta chain was identified during a study of low-dose radiotherapy and immunotherapy resistance in tumors. Primers targeting TRAV and TRBV primed first-strand cDNA, covering alpha and beta chains. With a V-primer adapter and a constant-region primer, TCRs were amplified for approximately 19 PCR cycles. TCRdb redid the calling of the reads with MiXCR, one entry per CDR3 protein. The repertoire has tens of thousands of distinct CDR3 sequences, 9.4% of them found once; the top ten carry under 1.1%. Time point in this sample: before trial treatment. This clonotype has ten or more counts. This CDR3 contains 19 residues. Germline V lookup: CDR1 SGHDT, CDR2 YYEEEE. V lost 4 bases to trimming and J lost 1 base; unmatched junction nucleotides: 10.

The rearrangement joins TRBV5-6 to TRBJ2-1; 14 bases line up with TRBD2. The source was PBMCs, collected before treatment. The TCR originated in a male donor with prostate cancer. The CDR3 nucleotides are TGTGCCAGCAGCGGGGGGGCGGGACTAGCGGGAGAATCCTACAATGAGCAGTTCTTC. Translated: CASSGGAGLAGESYNEQFF.